Listed below are T cell receptor beta chains from one sample, sequenced in a study of kidney transplant recipient with SARS-CoV-2 infection. TCRdb reprocessed the reads with MiXCR, giving one entry per CDR3 protein. Of 200,000 to 300,000 distinct CDR3 sequences in the sample, about 30% were seen once. This sample comprised a blood sample, obtained at baseline and between days 110 and 120 from a kidney transplant recipient. The receptors originated from a male patient between 25 and 39 years old who had COVID-19 and was a kidney transplant recipient. Some T cells may originate from the graft donor. Both conserved end residues are part of each CDR3. The D gene is left open where the match is weak. Clone size is stated in some rows and not others, as once, few, many or a class when expanded.

D gene: TRBD1
V gene: TRBV19
J gene: TRBJ1-4
clone size: many
CDR3 protein: CASRNSGTEDEKLFF
CDR3 DNA: TGTGCCAGTAGAAACTCAGGGACAGAGGATGAAAAACTGTTTTTT

D gene: .
V gene: TRBV20-1
J gene: TRBJ2-3
clone size: many
CDR3 protein: CSARDLGTQYF
CDR3 DNA: TGCAGTGCTAGAGATCTTGGGACGCAGTATTTT

D gene: .
V gene: TRBV3-1
J gene: TRBJ2-5
clone size: .
CDR3 protein: CAGSCLRPISFSETQYF
CDR3 DNA: TGTGCCGGCAGCTGTCTACGTCCCATTTCTTTCTCTGAGACCCAGTACTTC

D gene: TRBD2
V gene: TRBV11-3
J gene: TRBJ2-1
clone size: few
CDR3 protein: CASSLVGGGASDEQFF
CDR3 DNA: TGTGCCAGCAGCTTAGTTGGCGGGGGGGCTTCTGATGAGCAGTTCTTC

D gene: .
V gene: TRBV15
J gene: TRBJ2-5
clone size: many
CDR3 protein: CATSRERGVARQGFQETQYF
CDR3 DNA: TGTGCCACCAGCAGAGAGAGGGGGGTGGCTAGACAGGGCTTCCAAGAGACCCAGTACTTC

D gene: .
V gene: TRBV9
J gene: TRBJ1-1
clone size: many
CDR3 protein: CASSREGVNTEAFF
CDR3 DNA: TGTGCCAGCAGCCGGGAGGGGGTGAACACTGAAGCTTTCTTT

D gene: .
V gene: TRBV5-4
J gene: TRBJ1-2
clone size: many
CDR3 protein: CASLVYVPGKTYGYTF
CDR3 DNA: TGTGCCAGCCTGGTTTACGTACCAGGAAAGACCTATGGCTACACCTTC

D gene: .
V gene: TRBV7-4
J gene: TRBJ1-2
clone size: many
CDR3 protein: CASSWYYSARKTYGYTF
CDR3 DNA: TGTGCCAGCAGCTGGTACTATTCAGCTCGAAAGACCTATGGCTACACCTTC

D gene: .
V gene: TRBV3-1
J gene: TRBJ1-6
clone size: many
CDR3 protein: CASSQYPDSPNYNSPLHF
CDR3 DNA: TGTGCCAGCAGCCAGTACCCGGACAGTCCTAACTATAATTCACCCCTCCACTTT

D gene: .
V gene: TRBV7-2
J gene: TRBJ1-1
clone size: many
CDR3 protein: CASSKTQGGEAFF
CDR3 DNA: TGTGCCAGCAGCAAAACACAGGGAGGGGAAGCTTTCTTT

D gene: TRBD1
V gene: TRBV27
J gene: TRBJ2-5
clone size: .
CDR3 protein: CANSPTGRETQYF
CDR3 DNA: TGTGCCAACAGTCCGACAGGGAGAGAGACCCAGTACTTC

D gene: .
V gene: TRBV29-1
J gene: TRBJ2-7
clone size: many
CDR3 protein: CSVGDSAYEQYF
CDR3 DNA: TGCAGCGTTGGAGACTCCGCCTACGAGCAGTACTTC

D gene: TRBD1
V gene: TRBV6-5
J gene: TRBJ2-1
clone size: many
CDR3 protein: CASSGQGAYNEQFF
CDR3 DNA: TGTGCCAGCAGTGGGCAGGGGGCCTACAATGAGCAGTTCTTC

D gene: .
V gene: TRBV20-1
J gene: TRBJ2-1
clone size: .
CDR3 protein: CSARDRSAYNEQFF
CDR3 DNA: TGCAGTGCTAGAGATCGATCAGCCTACAATGAGCAGTTCTTC

D gene: .
V gene: TRBV7-6
J gene: TRBJ1-2
clone size: .
CDR3 protein: CASSCCIESRRTYGYTF
CDR3 DNA: TGTGCCAGCAGCTGCTGTATCGAATCTCGAAGGACCTATGGCTACACCTTC

D gene: TRBD2
V gene: TRBV5-1
J gene: TRBJ2-3
clone size: .
CDR3 protein: CASSLGTLRGGPQSDTQYF
CDR3 DNA: TGCGCCAGCAGCTTGGGGACTTTGCGGGGGGGGCCTCAGTCAGATACGCAGTATTTT

D gene: TRBD2
V gene: TRBV5-6
J gene: TRBJ2-7
clone size: many
CDR3 protein: CASSLRLGAAGAVYEQYF
CDR3 DNA: TGTGCCAGCAGCTTGCGTTTAGGGGCAGCGGGGGCAGTCTACGAGCAGTACTTC

D gene: .
V gene: TRBV8-2
J gene: TRBJ2-6
clone size: many
CDR3 protein: CGRRDRITQSRANVLTF
CDR3 DNA: TGTGGCAGACGTGACAGGATAACACAAAGTCGGGCCAACGTCCTGACTTTC

D gene: .
V gene: TRBV7-9
J gene: TRBJ2-3
clone size: many
CDR3 protein: CASSLAPGLGTDTQYF
CDR3 DNA: TGTGCCAGCAGCTTAGCTCCGGGCCTTGGCACAGATACGCAGTATTTT

D gene: .
V gene: TRBV19
J gene: TRBJ1-1
clone size: few
CDR3 protein: CASGFNTEAFF
CDR3 DNA: TGTGCCAGTGGGTTCAACACTGAAGCTTTCTTT

D gene: TRBD1
V gene: TRBV6-5
J gene: TRBJ1-3
clone size: many
CDR3 protein: CASRESGTGKGNTIYF
CDR3 DNA: TGTGCCAGCAGAGAATCCGGGACAGGGAAGGGAAACACCATATATTTT

D gene: TRBD1
V gene: TRBV5-4
J gene: TRBJ2-5
clone size: many
CDR3 protein: CASSPGTGEETQYF
CDR3 DNA: TGTGCCAGCAGCCCGGGGACAGGGGAGGAGACCCAGTACTTC

D gene: TRBD1
V gene: TRBV19
J gene: TRBJ1-1
clone size: many
CDR3 protein: CASPEFTGAVYTEAFF
CDR3 DNA: TGTGCCAGCCCTGAATTTACAGGGGCCGTTTACACTGAAGCTTTCTTT

D gene: .
V gene: TRBV7-9
J gene: TRBJ2-1
clone size: .
CDR3 protein: CASSFFSGGDEQFF
CDR3 DNA: TGTGCCAGCAGCTTCTTTTCGGGGGGCGATGAGCAGTTCTTC

D gene: .
V gene: TRBV2
J gene: TRBJ2-3
clone size: few
CDR3 protein: CASSERLGSGDTQYF
CDR3 DNA: TGTGCCAGCAGTGAAAGGCTGGGGTCGGGAGATACGCAGTATTTT

D gene: TRBD2
V gene: TRBV4-2
J gene: TRBJ2-7
clone size: many
CDR3 protein: CASSPTLTSGSASEQYF
CDR3 DNA: TGTGCCAGCAGCCCCACCCTGACTAGCGGGAGTGCAAGCGAGCAGTACTTC

D gene: TRBD1
V gene: TRBV5-6
J gene: TRBJ1-2
clone size: many
CDR3 protein: CASSLADGTGGAGGYTF
CDR3 DNA: TGTGCCAGCAGCTTGGCCGACGGGACAGGGGGCGCGGGAGGCTACACCTTC

D gene: TRBD2
V gene: TRBV7-8
J gene: TRBJ2-5
clone size: many
CDR3 protein: CASSLTVVAGRETQYF
CDR3 DNA: TGTGCCAGCAGCTTGACGGTCGTAGCGGGGAGAGAGACCCAGTACTTC